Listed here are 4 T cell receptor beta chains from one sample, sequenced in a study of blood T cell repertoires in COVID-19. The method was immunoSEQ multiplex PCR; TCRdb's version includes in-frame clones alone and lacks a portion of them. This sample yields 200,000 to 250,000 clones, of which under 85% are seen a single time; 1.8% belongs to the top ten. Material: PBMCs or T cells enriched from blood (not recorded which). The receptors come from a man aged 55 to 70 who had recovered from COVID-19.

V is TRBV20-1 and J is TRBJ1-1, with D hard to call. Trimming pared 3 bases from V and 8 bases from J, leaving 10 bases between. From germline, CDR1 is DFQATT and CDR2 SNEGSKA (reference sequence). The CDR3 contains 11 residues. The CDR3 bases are TGCAGTGCTAGGAGGGAGGTAGAAGCTTTCTTT. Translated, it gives CSARREVEAFF.

The CDR3 bases are TGCGCCAGCGGGGTGGTATGGAGACAGGGTTTAGAGCAGCCCCAGCATTTT. Its translation is CASGVVWRQGLEQPQHF. The J gene is TRBJ1-5, the V gene TRBV5-1; 7 nucleotides line up with TRBD1. The CDR3 covers 17 residues. The germline gives CDR1 SGHRS, CDR2 YFSETQ. The V gene end was trimmed by 7 bases and the J gene end by 7 bases; junction bases not matched to a gene: 20.

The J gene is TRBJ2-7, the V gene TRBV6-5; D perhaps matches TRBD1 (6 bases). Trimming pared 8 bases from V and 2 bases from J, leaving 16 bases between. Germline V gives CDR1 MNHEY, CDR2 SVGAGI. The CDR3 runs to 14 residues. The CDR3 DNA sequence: TGTGCCAGCCACAGTAGGGGACAAACCTACGAGCAGTACTTC. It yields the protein CASHSRGQTYEQYF.

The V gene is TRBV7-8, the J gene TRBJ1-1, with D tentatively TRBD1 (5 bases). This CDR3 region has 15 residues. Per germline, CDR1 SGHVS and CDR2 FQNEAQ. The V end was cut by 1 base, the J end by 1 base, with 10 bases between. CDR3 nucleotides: TGTGCCAGCAGCTTAGGAACAGGCCGGAACACTGAAGCTTTCTTT. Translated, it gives CASSLGTGRNTEAFF. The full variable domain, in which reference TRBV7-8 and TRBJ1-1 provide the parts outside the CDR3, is GAGVSQSPRYKVAKRGQDVALRCDPISGHVSLFWYQQALGQGPEFLTYFQNEAQLDKSGLPSDRFFAERPEGSVSTLKIQRTQQEDSAVYLCASSLGTGRNTEAFFGQGTRLTVV.